The source of this TCR beta chain is a study of identical twins. TCRdb re-derived calls from the 5' RACE reads in MiXCR, one entry per CDR3 protein. This table has 500,000 to 550,000 distinct CDR3 sequences, less than 25% appearing once. This clonotype was detected only a few times. This CDR3 has 15 residues. These same data were also listed under a study on T cells expressing NK-cell markers.

The sequenced sample consisted of CD4+ T cells sorted from blood. The sequence came from a woman aged 18-29 years in good health. J is TRBJ2-7 and V is TRBV21-1; TRBD2, as called in the table, went unchecked against the DNA. TRBV21-1 is annotated as a pseudogene. The CDR3 sequence: CASSTSGRFLYEQYF. DNA for the CDR3: TGTGCCAGCAGCACTAGCGGGAGGTTCCTTTACGAGCAGTACTTC.